Included here is one T cell receptor beta chain sequence, with context. The CDR3 consists of 17 residues. The germline gives CDR1 SGHRS, CDR2 YFSETQ. Trimming cost V 1 base and J 8 bases; bases outside gene matches: 10. Sequenced by immunoSEQ multiplex PCR; TCRdb stores in-frame clones only, minus some. The table has 75,000 to 95,000 clones, approximately 90% seen once. The source of the sample is a study of blood T cell repertoires in COVID-19. Overall study context: The United States, Italy and Spain provided the acute and convalescent COVID-19 samples.

The chain has TRBV5-1 and TRBJ2-1; 12 bases are shared with TRBD1. Sequenced: peripheral blood. This clonotype was sampled from a human donor in a cohort sampled during active COVID-19. The CDR3, as DNA: TGCGCCAGCAGCTTGACCGGGACAGGGGGCTTTATTGATGAGCAGTTCTTC. It is translated as CASSLTGTGGFIDEQFF.